Described below is a single T cell receptor beta chain sequence and its context. The antigen remains unidentified. The authors ran the assay at deep level. The sorted-subset replicate PCRs were given approximately 190 ng DNA, which is about 29,000 T cell genomes. Sequencing used immunoSEQ multiplex PCR; TCRdb keeps in-frame clones, though not all of them. Among just over 2,000,000 clones listed, about 95% were seen once. Per the germline V gene, CDR1 is LGHNA and CDR2 is YSLEER. V dropped 0 bases and J dropped 0 bases, with 9 bases sitting between them. The CDR3 runs 16 residues. This sample stems from a study of shared clonotypes between healthy human individuals. The study's findings and limits: Non-shared clonotypes showed lower generation probabilities than clonotypes common to all four donors.

Terminally differentiated effector memory CD45RA+ cells were excluded from the naive CD8 cells, which were CD45RO-negative and positively selected for CCR7. The sample consisted of naive CD8+ T cells sorted from blood. The sequence derives from a young man in good health. The chain uses TRBV4-3 and TRBJ2-4; D is undetermined. The CDR3 reads CASSQDRYLAKNIQYF. The CDR3 DNA reads as TGCGCCAGCAGCCAAGATCGGTACTTAGCCAAAAACATTCAGTACTTC.